Sequencing of this T cell receptor (beta chain) was carried out in a study of blood T cells in healthy people across ages (dated by TCRdb to about 2015). About the study as a whole: In model experiments, roughly one uniquely barcoded TCR beta cDNA molecule per two T cells was captured by template switching. Using deep sequencing normalized with unique cDNA molecular identifiers, the study measured how TCR beta repertoire diversity changes with age. Donors were grouped into four age groups: young (average about 15 years), middle-aged (over 35), aged (approximately 67) and long-lived (over 80). To avoid experimental bias, donors of different ages were randomly spread across the sequencing lanes. Two additional independent replicas of 1 million unique cDNA reads from the same blood draw were analyzed for two donors (one aged 18 to 30 and one aged 80 or older).

To prepare the library, 5' RACE was applied. These reads were obtained on an Illumina HiSeq 2500. A second roughly 7 to 12 cycle PCR used a sample-barcoded 5' primer and a J-beta primer mix. A template-switch 5' adaptor carrying 12 random nucleotides introduced a unique molecular identifier onto each TCR beta cDNA molecule. Each sample yielded at least 2.5 million CDR3-containing paired-end reads. First-strand cDNA synthesis was performed from all RNA using the Mint cDNA synthesis kit, with priming by a TRBC-specific oligonucleotide. Following uracil-DNA glycosylase treatment, a first 18-cycle PCR with universal primers M1SS and BC2_uni_R was performed on all cDNA. Under the source paper's analysis protocol: Each sample was normalized by randomly selecting 1 million high-quality reads, each carrying a distinct molecular identifier. Instead of being binned into consensus sequences, reads that shared molecular identifiers were thrown out. MiTCR, run with a Q25 quality threshold and the strictest error-elimination algorithm, handled CDR3 identification, clonotype clustering and error correction. A nonparametric unseen species model with Euler transformation was used to estimate lower-bound total TCR beta diversity. The public reads were quality trimmed at Q25 with fastp and then assembled into clones with MiXCR by TCRdb, keeping productive beta chains. Duplicate CDR3 protein sequences are folded into a single record with the most common DNA and genes. TCRdb's processing, not the authors', yielded these V and J calls. Within this sample are about 1,000,000 distinct CDR3 sequences, with 45% of them counted one time only. Of the sample, over 15% is held by the ten largest clones.

Study-level results and caveats: Observed TCR beta diversity correlated strongly with the percentage of naive T cells measured by flow cytometry. Compared with the aged group, more naive CD4+ T cells, fewer expanded clones and increased TCR diversity were shown by the long-lived group, suggesting age selection. The CMV infection status of donors was not known, potentially confounding age-related changes in expanded clonotypes. Estimates of total diversity from one million sequenced T cells were regarded as lower bounds and underestimates. Observed TCR beta diversity per million T cells fell roughly linearly with age, and a significant reduction was already apparent by age about 38. Because profiling used bulk unsorted PBMCs, naive and antigen-experienced compartments could not be compared conclusively.

The donors were roughly 40 Caucasian individuals from Russia, aged about 6 to 95 years, who were systemically healthy. Ten milliliters of peripheral blood were drawn from each donor into EDTA-treated Vacutainer tubes. Ficoll-Paque density-gradient centrifugation was used to isolate PBMCs, with at least 6 million per sample. Trizol reagent was used to extract total RNA from PBMCs, with at least 6 micrograms per sample. For every donor, flow cytometry on a PBMC aliquot measured the percentage of naive CD45RAhigh/CD27high T cells. Reading from cysteine to phenylalanine, the CDR3 counts 15 amino acids. The kept DNA is CDR3 alone, 45 bases in frame from the first base. CDR1 and CDR2 were assigned from the germline V gene as SGHRS and YFSETQ. This clonotype came up once. Its antigen has not been determined. The junction departs from germline at one end; a sequencing error may be responsible.

This clonotype originated in a woman aged 60-70 years in good health. The chain joins TRBV5-1 to TRBJ1-6, with 7 bases aligning to TRBD1. Sample: blood. The nucleotide sequence reads TGCGCCAGCAGCTTCGGGACAGCTCTTTCTTCACCCCCCCACTTT. It translates to CASSFGTALSSPPHF.